Below are 9 T cell receptor beta chains sequenced from a single sample in a study of T-cell memory formation after mild COVID-19. One entry per CDR3 protein, called by TCRdb with MiXCR from the 5' RACE reads. Found here are approximately 500,000 distinct CDR3 sequences, roughly 25% of them singletons; the top ten hold around 13%. Sequencing input: PBMCs or a T cell subset sorted from them (not recorded which). The receptors shown here come from an adult woman who had mild COVID-19 (a few samples of this study predate the infection). Cell type and time point are not known.

This clonotype was counted between two and nine times. The chain combines TRBV9 with TRBJ1-2; the match to TRBD1 covers 9 bases. This CDR3 has 13 amino acids. Germline V lookup: CDR1 SGDLS, CDR2 YYNGEE. Trimming removed 7 bases from V and 5 bases from J; junction bases left unmatched: 6. For the CDR3, the DNA is TGTGCCAGCGCAGTCGGGACAGGGTATGGCTACACCTTC. Its protein product is CASAVGTGYGYTF.

This clonotype occurred many times. The V gene is TRBV6-5, the J gene TRBJ2-7, with 7 bases lining up with TRBD1. The CDR3 spans 13 residues. V shed 6 bases and J 2 bases; nucleotides not matched to a gene: 4. CDR1 and CDR2 from the germline V gene are MNHEY and SVGAGI. CDR3 in DNA: TGTGCCAGCAGCCGGACAGGTCCCTACGAGCAGTACTTC. Protein: CASSRTGPYEQYF.

This chain joins TRBV5-1 and TRBJ2-5; 12 bases are a match to TRBD1. CDR1 is SGHRS and CDR2 is YFSETQ in the germline V gene. The V segment lost 4 bases and the J segment 5 bases; nucleotides outside the gene matches: 6. This CDR3 is 15 amino acids long. CDR3 region: CASSDRDRGRETQYF. As DNA, the CDR3 is TGCGCCAGCAGCGACCGGGACAGGGGGCGGGAGACCCAGTACTTC.

This clonotype has more than one count but fewer than ten. V and J are TRBV12-3 or TRBV12-4 and TRBJ2-7; 9 bases are shared with TRBD1. This CDR3 contains 14 residues. V gave up 5 bases and J gave up 4 bases; unmatched junction bases: 6. CDR3 loop: CASSPWTGVYEQYF. CDR3 coding DNA: TGTGCCAGCAGTCCCTGGACAGGGGTTTACGAGCAGTACTTC.

V gene TRBV20-1 combines with J gene TRBJ1-3, with unresolved D. CDR3 size: 14 residues. V gave up 3 bases and J gave up 0 bases, with 9 bases separating them. Germline-derived CDR1 and CDR2 are DFQATT and SNEGSKA (reference sequence). As DNA, the CDR3 is TGCAGTGCTAGCCATGACAACTCTGGAAACACCATATATTTT. It yields the protein CSASHDNSGNTIYF.

This clonotype was detected many times. CDR3 loop: CASSLSGMNTGELFF. The DNA of the CDR3 is TGTGCCAGCAGCTTGAGCGGGATGAACACCGGGGAGCTGTTTTTT. This rearrangement joins TRBV7-6 to TRBJ2-2; TRBD2 aligns across 7 bases. Germline assignment: CDR1 SGHVS and CDR2 FNYEAQ. The CDR3 contains 15 residues. J was trimmed by 1 base and V by 3 bases; bases with no gene match: 2.

Only a few counts were recorded for this clonotype. V usage is TRBV27 and J usage is TRBJ2-7; D gene unclear. The CDR3 runs 11 residues. Trimming stripped 6 bases from V and 5 bases from J, with 8 bases between. Per germline, CDR1 MNHEY and CDR2 SMNVEV (reference sequence). CDR3 nucleotide sequence: TGTGCCAGCAGCAGCTGGGACGAGCAGTACTTC. This translates into CASSSWDEQYF.

Concerning this clonotype: This may be a read error, as it is one base from a much larger clone. The rearrangement uses TRBV10-3 and TRBJ2-4; 9 bases line up with TRBD2. The CDR3 runs 16 residues. The V gene's germline CDR1 is ENHRY and CDR2 SYGVKD. V was clipped by 2 bases and J by 8 bases; unmatched bases: 10. The DNA for the CDR3 is TGTGCCATCAGTGAGGGGACTAGCTGGAGGTCTGACATTCAGTACTTC. Protein sequence: CAISEGTSWRSDIQYF.

The chain is built from TRBV15 and TRBJ2-1; TRBD2 matches at 11 bases. V dropped 3 bases and J dropped 8; count of bases not matched to a gene: 6. CDR1 is LNHNV, CDR2 YYDKDF, per germline (reference sequence). The CDR3 has 15 residues. CDR3 protein: CATSRPGLAADEQFF. CDR3 bases: TGTGCCACCAGCAGGCCGGGACTAGCGGCCGATGAGCAGTTCTTC.